This T cell receptor beta chain was sequenced in a study of cytomegalovirus exposure and HLA in healthy donors. Findings of the study overall: TCR beta V segments were, for the most part, productive about 90% or about 30% of the time in an earlier analysis. A later analysis linked a missense DCLRE1C variant to TCR beta V- and J-gene trimming.

Concerning this clone: Its antigen remains unidentified.

V trimming: 0 bases; J trimming: 6 bases; junction bases outside the gene matches: 9. The CDR3 extends over 17 amino acids. Germline CDR1 SGDLS, CDR2 YYNGEE. PCR employed 60 Vbeta and 13 Jbeta primers. The repertoire was sequenced with immunoSEQ multiplex PCR; TCRdb's copy has only in-frame clones and lacks some. The repertoire has approximately 150,000 clones, around 81% of them found once; the top ten carry approximately 1%. The receptor's source is a woman aged 40 to 50 in good health and CMV-seronegative. The sample was PBMCs. The chain employs TRBV9 and TRBJ2-7; 13 bases are shared with TRBD2. CDR3 DNA sequence: TGTGCCAGCAGCGTAGAAAGGACTAGCGGGAGTTGGCGCGAGCAGTACTTC. It specifies CASSVERTSGSWREQYF.